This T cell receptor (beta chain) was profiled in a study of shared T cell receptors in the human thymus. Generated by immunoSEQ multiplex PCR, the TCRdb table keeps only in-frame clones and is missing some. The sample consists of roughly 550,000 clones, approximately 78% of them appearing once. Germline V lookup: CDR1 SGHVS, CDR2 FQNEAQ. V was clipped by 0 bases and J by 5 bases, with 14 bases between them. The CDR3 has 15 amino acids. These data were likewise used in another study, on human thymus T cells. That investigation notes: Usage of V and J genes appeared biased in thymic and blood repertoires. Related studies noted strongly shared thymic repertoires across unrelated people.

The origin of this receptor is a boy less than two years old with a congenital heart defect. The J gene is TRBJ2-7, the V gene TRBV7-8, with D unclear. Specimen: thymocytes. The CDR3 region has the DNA TGTGCCAGCAGCTTAGCGAGAGCCCACCCCCACGAGCAGTACTTC. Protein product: CASSLARAHPHEQYF.